Following are 12 T cell receptor beta chains from one sample sequenced in a study of shared clonotypes between healthy human individuals. The table came from immunoSEQ multiplex PCR; TCRdb's copy has only in-frame clones and leaves some out. This repertoire shows some 1.5 million clones, around 97% found once; its top ten account for approximately 1.1%. Sequencing used naive CD4+ T cells sorted from blood. The subset was: CD45RA+ positively selected. The receptor set was obtained from a man between 25 and 39 years old in good health.

The chain links TRBV6-1 to TRBJ2-2; D call uncertain. The V and J ends lost 6 bases and 1 base respectively, with 9 bases between them. The CDR3 consists of 14 residues. CDR1 is MNHNS and CDR2 is SASEGT in the germline V gene. CDR3 sequence (DNA): TGTGCCAGCAGGGTGCAGAGGAACACCGGGGAGCTGTTTTTT. Encoded protein: CASRVQRNTGELFF.

The V call is TRBV18, the J call TRBJ2-5, with 11 bases fitting TRBD2. V was pared by 5 bases and J by 3 bases, with 5 bases of the junction left unmatched. The CDR3 loop spans 15 amino acids. CDR1 is KGHSH and CDR2 is LQKENI in the germline V gene. CDR3 loop: CASSTGLAAKETQYF. The CDR3 nucleotides read TGTGCCAGCTCAACGGGACTAGCGGCTAAAGAGACCCAGTACTTC.

Comments on this clone: Other DNA sequences in this sample translate to the same CDR3. V usage is TRBV18 and J usage is TRBJ2-7; D unclear. CDR1 and CDR2 from the germline V gene are KGHSH and LQKENI. V was cut by 0 bases and J by 3 bases, with 6 bases left in between. The CDR3 is 13 amino acids. Here the CDR3 DNA reads TGTGCCAGCTCACCACCGGTGCGCTACGAGCAGTACTTC. It codes for CASSPPVRYEQYF.

This chain connects TRBV7-2 to TRBJ2-2, with D perhaps TRBD2 (7 bases). The V gene's germline CDR1 is SGHTA and CDR2 FQGNSA. CDR3 length: 17 amino acids. V lost 1 base to trimming and J lost 8 bases, with 20 bases between them. For the CDR3, the DNA is TGTGCCAGCAGCTTAGGGCCTCGGAGGGGGGGCCTTGGGGAGCTGTTTTTT. Its translation is CASSLGPRRGGLGELFF.

V and J are TRBV11-1 and TRBJ2-7; TRBD1 or TRBD2 may be the D gene (5 bases each). CDR3 size: 15 residues. Germline CDR1 reads SGHAT; CDR2 reads FQDESV (reference sequence). V shed 4 bases and J shed 6 bases, with 19 bases lying between them. The CDR3 sequence is CASSYTGTMGLEQYF. Written as DNA, the CDR3 is TGTGCCAGCAGCTACACCGGGACCATGGGCCTCGAGCAGTACTTC.

This clone was seen only once. The CDR3 DNA is TGTGCCAGCAGCCCGGCGGTCGGGGAGCTGTTTTTT. Translation: CASSPAVGELFF. The rearrangement joins TRBV7-6 to TRBJ2-2; D not resolved. Between the trimmed V and J ends, which lost 5 bases and 7 bases, there was a span of 8 bases. CDR1 SGHVS and CDR2 FNYEAQ come from the germline V gene. The CDR3 consists of 12 residues.

A single count supports this clone. The gene calls are TRBV5-4 and TRBJ2-7; 7 bases are a match to TRBD2. Trimming removed 10 bases from V and 5 bases from J; junction bases left unmatched: 12. Germline lookup yields CDR1 SGHNT and CDR2 YYREEE (reference sequence). This CDR3 comprises 13 residues. As DNA, the CDR3 is TGTGCCGCCAAAGGGAGGGGAGGGAACGAGCAGTACTTC. Translation: CAAKGRGGNEQYF.

The V gene is TRBV9, the J gene TRBJ2-3; 8 nucleotides agree with TRBD2. Trimming removed 6 bases from V and 6 bases from J; junction bases left unmatched: 9. The CDR3 is made up of 14 amino acids. CDR1 and CDR2 (germline): SGDLS, YYNGEE. The CDR3 loop is CASKRSGSSDTQYF. DNA of the CDR3: TGTGCCAGCAAGAGGAGCGGGAGTTCGGATACGCAGTATTTT.

The J gene is TRBJ2-7, the V gene TRBV28, with D hard to call. The CDR3 loop spans 15 amino acids. The V end was cut by 5 bases, the J end by 0 bases, with 14 bases between. Germline lookup yields CDR1 MDHEN and CDR2 SYDVKM. In nucleotides, the CDR3 is TGTGCCAGCAGTGAACCAGGACCGCTCTCCTACGAGCAGTACTTC. It specifies CASSEPGPLSYEQYF.

The chain combines TRBV28 with TRBJ2-5; the D is unclear. Trimming took 5 bases from V and 5 from J, leaving 9 bases between them. CDR3 length: 12 amino acids. Germline-derived CDR1 and CDR2 are MDHEN and SYDVKM. Written as DNA, the CDR3 is TGTGCCAGCAGTGACATGAGGGAGACCCAGTACTTC. Translating gives CASSDMRETQYF.

This clone has only one observation. This sequence joins TRBV4-1 and TRBJ2-3; 8 bases fit TRBD1. Unmatched junction bases numbered 13, after V lost 7 bases and J lost 4 bases. CDR3 length equals 16 residues. The V gene's germline CDR1 is MGHRA and CDR2 YSYEKL. This CDR3 reads CASKRIGQGTSDTQYF. The CDR3 DNA is TGCGCCAGCAAACGCATCGGACAGGGTACCTCAGATACGCAGTATTTT.

The chain couples TRBV7-4 to TRBJ2-7; 8 bases match TRBD2. CDR3 size: 14 residues. The germline V gene encodes CDR1 SGHVT and CDR2 SQSDAQ. The CDR3 sequence is CPIYPETSAYEQYF. Written as DNA, the CDR3 is TGTCCTATATACCCCGAGACTAGCGCCTACGAGCAGTACTTC.